Listed below are T cell receptor beta chains from one sample, sequenced in a study of cytomegalovirus exposure and HLA in healthy donors. Clones were read by immunoSEQ multiplex PCR, and TCRdb kept only the in-frame ones, dropping some. The sample shows about 140,000 clones, about 80% of them seen only once. Sequenced: PBMCs. These receptors originate from a woman aged 60-70 years in good health and CMV-seropositive. CDR3s include the opening cysteine and the closing phenylalanine or tryptophan. D genes are given only for firm matches. Size is omitted from some rows. Given values are once, few, many or a class for expanded clones.

clone_size j_call d_call v_call cdr3_nt cdr3_aa
NA TRBJ2-3 NA TRBV19 TGTGCCAGTAGTAAAACAGGGTTCACAGATACGCAGTATTTT CASSKTGFTDTQYF
NA TRBJ2-7 TRBD2 TRBV4-3 TGCGCCAGCAGCCAAGATCTGGGCGGGAGAGGTTACGAGCAGTACTTC CASSQDLGGRGYEQYF
NA TRBJ1-1 TRBD1 TRBV2 TGTGCCAGCAGCCTTACAGGGGACACTGAAGCTTTCTTT CASSLTGDTEAFF
few TRBJ2-1 TRBD1 TRBV4-1 TGCGCCAGCAGCCAAGAGGAGATAGGGGGCGAGTTCTTC CASSQEEIGGEFF
NA TRBJ2-5 TRBD1 TRBV5-1 TGCGCCAGCAGTAAGGACAGGGCTTTAGAAACCCAGTACTTC CASSKDRALETQYF
NA TRBJ2-2 NA TRBV19 TGTGCCAGTAGTCAGAACCAGGGGAGGGACGGGGAGCTGTTTTTT CASSQNQGRDGELFF
once TRBJ1-2 NA TRBV27 TGTGCCAGCAGTTTAACCGGGACAAATGGCTACACCTTC CASSLTGTNGYTF
few TRBJ2-3 TRBD2 TRBV28 TGTGCCAGCGGGGGGGAAACAGGCTTGGCCACAGATACGCAGTATTTT CASGGETGLATDTQYF
NA TRBJ2-1 TRBD2 TRBV6-6 TGTGCCAGCAGCACGACTAGCGGGTACAATGAGCAGTTCTTC CASSTTSGYNEQFF
few TRBJ2-7 NA TRBV5-1 TGCGCCAGCAGCTGGGGCGATGCGGACGAGCAGTACTTC CASSWGDADEQYF
NA TRBJ2-7 NA TRBV18 TGTGCCAGCCCCCGGCCAGGGGGGCGGGGTGAGCAGTACTTC CASPRPGGRGEQYF
NA TRBJ2-1 TRBD2 TRBV5-1 TGCGCCAGCAGCTTGGGTAGCGGGAGGCCCTCCTACAATGAGCAGTTCTTC CASSLGSGRPSYNEQFF
NA TRBJ2-1 TRBD1 TRBV5-1 TGCGCCAGCAGCACCGACAGGGCCGATGAGCAGTTCTTC CASSTDRADEQFF
once TRBJ2-2 NA TRBV2 TGTGCCACCGAGCCTAGGCAGTTCACCGGGGAGCTGTTTTTT CATEPRQFTGELFF
NA TRBJ1-2 NA TRBV6-4 TGTGCCAGCAGTGACTCGGGAGAGGTCTATGGCTACACCTTC CASSDSGEVYGYTF
NA TRBJ2-7 NA TRBV29-1 TGCAGCGCCAAAACACGCTACGAGCAGTACTTC CSAKTRYEQYF
NA TRBJ2-2 TRBD1 TRBV7-2 TGTGCCAGCAGCTTAGTACAGGGGGCTATGAGGGCGCTGTTTTTT CASSLVQGAMRALFF
NA TRBJ1-2 TRBD1 TRBV19 TGTGCCAGTAGGCCACAGGGGTTCTATGGCTACACCTTC CASRPQGFYGYTF
NA TRBJ2-7 TRBD2 TRBV28 TGTGCCAGCAGCTGGACTAGCGGGGTCTCCTACGAGCAGTACTTC CASSWTSGVSYEQYF
NA TRBJ2-7 TRBD1 TRBV7-9 TGTGCCAGCAGCCCTGGGGACAGCTCCTACGAGCAGTACTTC CASSPGDSSYEQYF
NA TRBJ1-5 NA TRBV2 TGTGCCAGCAACAATCTCAGGGGTGGTCAGCCCCAGCATTTT CASNNLRGGQPQHF
NA TRBJ1-2 NA TRBV6-5 TGTGCCAGCAGTCCCAGCGGCGCGGGGCCTGGCTACACCTTC CASSPSGAGPGYTF